The sequence of this TCR beta chain was determined in a study of response to subunit inactivated influenza vaccine listed by TCRdb under 2018. About the full investigation: To follow how T cells responded to a trivalent subunit inactivated influenza vaccine, the researchers relied on deep quantitative profiling of the T cell receptor repertoire.

The paper as a whole reports these results and caveats: The authors suggested that each seasonal influenza vaccination may recruit only a limited number of new T cells.

V loses 0 bases of germline sequence and J loses 0 bases, and the interval between the two ends is 8 bases. The CDR3, cysteine through phenylalanine, is 15 amino acids long. The only DNA kept is the CDR3, 45 bases in frame from the first base. CDR1 and CDR2 were assigned from the germline V gene as SGHRS and YFSETQ. This clonotype was counted at least ten times. No antigen is known for it. No quality values exist for individual bases; no much larger clone is one base distant. The library was obtained by RT-PCR. Instrument on record: Illumina HiSeq 2500. TCRdb trimmed public reads at Q25 via fastp, called clones via MiXCR and kept in-frame beta chains. A single entry per CDR3 protein holds the most common genes and DNA from its merged rows. In all, the sample holds almost 600,000 distinct CDR3 sequences, and around 13% of those were seen once. The top ten clones comprise around 10% of the sample.

The specimen comprised PBMCs from blood, sampled 11 to 12 days after vaccination. The receptor was isolated from a man in his forties or fifties who received an inactivated influenza vaccine. Donor details come from another sample of the same person, matched by shared clones. The V gene is TRBV5-1 and the J gene is TRBJ2-3, with no confident D gene call. The CDR3 region: CASSLVVRSTDTQYF. The sequenced DNA is TGCGCCAGCAGCTTGGTGGTACGAAGCACAGATACGCAGTATTTT.